A single sample gave rise to the 25 T cell receptor beta chains below, sequenced in a study of cytomegalovirus exposure and HLA in healthy donors (dated 2017 in TCRdb). The method behind the library was the immunoSEQ multiplex PCR assay. The multiplex PCR relied on a mix of 60 forward primers for TCR Vbeta segments and 13 reverse primers for TCR Jbeta segments. TCRdb stores this immuneACCESS table with in-frame sequences only. Part of the clones is absent; in the studies checked, under half of the shortfall reflects unresolved V genes, and no reason is known for the rest. The sample has 150,000 to 200,000 clones on record, approximately 86% of them singletons. The top ten clones comprise approximately 1.7% of the sample. The specimen was PBMCs. The receptors were sampled from a woman between 18 and 30 years old in good health and CMV-seronegative.

This clone was seen more than once but under ten times. Other DNA sequences in the same sample also yield this CDR3. The chain carries TRBV5-1 and TRBJ1-1; tentative D call: TRBD1 (5 bases). Germline assignment: CDR1 SGHRS and CDR2 YFSETQ. V dropped 0 bases and J dropped 0 bases, with 9 bases sitting between them. CDR3 length: 15 amino acids. This chain's CDR3 is CASSLGGGMNTEAFF. CDR3 coding DNA: TGCGCCAGCAGCTTGGGGGGCGGTATGAACACTGAAGCTTTCTTT. The whole variable domain, filled in from reference TRBV5-1 and TRBJ1-1, reads KAGVTQTPRYLIKTRGQQVTLSCSPISGHRSVSWYQQTPGQGLQFLFEYFSETQRNKGNFPGRFSGRQFSNSRSEMNVSTLELGDSALYLCASSLGGGMNTEAFFGQGTRLTVV.

The V gene is TRBV6-1, the J gene TRBJ1-6, with 7 bases fitting TRBD1. CDR1 is MNHNS and CDR2 is SASEGT in the germline V gene. The CDR3 has 13 amino acids. V trimming: 10 bases; J trimming: 7 bases; junction bases outside the gene matches: 7. The CDR3 spells CATGTAENSPLHF. The CDR3 DNA reads as TGTGCCACTGGGACAGCGGAAAATTCACCCCTCCACTTT.

Only a few counts were recorded for this clone. The chain links TRBV27 to TRBJ2-7, with TRBD2 identical over 10 bases. Germline CDR1 reads MNHEY; CDR2 reads SMNVEV (reference sequence). The CDR3 is 15 amino acids. V lost 5 bases to trimming and J lost 4 bases; unmatched junction nucleotides: 8. CDR3 DNA: TGTGCCAGCAGTGCCGTAGTAGCGGGGGGTTACGAGCAGTACTTC. Amino acid sequence: CASSAVVAGGYEQYF.

V and J are TRBV5-8 and TRBJ2-7; 9 positions agree with TRBD2. The CDR3 totals 15 residues. CDR1 and CDR2 from the germline V gene are SGHTS and YDEGEE. V shed 2 bases and J 7 bases; nucleotides not matched to a gene: 10. Here the CDR3 DNA reads TGTGCCAGCAGCTTTCGGACTAGCGCCTTAAGGGAGCAGTACTTC. Its protein is CASSFRTSALREQYF. The full variable domain, rest sourced from reference TRBV5-8 and TRBJ2-7, is EAGVTQSPTHLIKTRGQQATLRCSPISGHTSVYWYQQALGLGLQFLLWYDEGEERNRGNFPPRFSGRQFPNYSSELNVNALELEDSALYLCASSFRTSALREQYFGPGTRLTVT.

The rearrangement joins TRBV6-1 to TRBJ2-5, with a tentative D call TRBD1 (5 bases). The germline gives CDR1 MNHNS, CDR2 SASEGT. Trimming left V 4 bases short and J 0 bases short, with 6 bases between. This CDR3 contains 13 residues. The DNA for the CDR3 is TGTGCCAGCAGTGGACAGTACCAAGAGACCCAGTACTTC. Residues: CASSGQYQETQYF.

This chain links TRBV5-6 with TRBJ2-7, with a tentative D call TRBD2 (5 bases). Looked up from germline, CDR1 is SGHDT and CDR2 is YYEEEE. Trimming pared 4 bases from V and 2 bases from J, leaving 13 bases between. The CDR3 consists of 14 residues. CDR3 in DNA: TGTGCCAGCAGCCGGTCGGGGTTTACCTACGAGCAGTACTTC. This gives the protein CASSRSGFTYEQYF. Variable domain in full (rest from reference TRBV5-6 and TRBJ2-7): DAGVTQSPTHLIKTRGQQVTLRCSPKSGHDTVSWYQQALGQGPQFIFQYYEEEERQRGNFPDRFSGHQFPNYSSELNVNALLLGDSALYLCASSRSGFTYEQYFGPGTRLTVT.

This clone was counted once. The chain employs TRBV18 and TRBJ1-6; TRBD1 agrees at 7 bases. V shed 3 bases and J 7 bases; nucleotides not matched to a gene: 6. CDR3 length equals 15 residues. CDR1 KGHSH and CDR2 LQKENI come from the germline V gene. The CDR3 nucleotides are TGTGCCAGCTCACCGGTGACAGGGCGAAATTCACCCCTCCACTTT. This encodes CASSPVTGRNSPLHF.

The chain joins TRBV10-3 to TRBJ2-2, with D maybe TRBD1 (6 bases). The V gene's germline CDR1 is ENHRY and CDR2 SYGVKD. Trimming cost V 8 bases and J 6 bases, with 19 bases left between them. The CDR3 contains 15 residues. In DNA, the CDR3 is TGTGCCATCGGCCCCGGGGCAGGGGACCCCGGGGAGCTGTTTTTT. Translating it yields CAIGPGAGDPGELFF.

The V gene is TRBV7-3, the J gene TRBJ2-6; D is perhaps TRBD2 (7 bases). From germline, CDR1 is SGHTA and CDR2 FQGTGA. The CDR3 consists of 17 residues. The ends were cut back, 5 bases at V and 2 bases at J, with 16 bases in the middle. The CDR3 sequence: CASSPYGGAAGANVLTF. CDR3 DNA: TGTGCCAGCAGCCCCTATGGGGGGGCGGCTGGGGCCAACGTCCTGACTTTC.

This clone has only a few counts. The V and J genes are TRBV7-3 and TRBJ1-3; the D gene is possibly TRBD1 (6 bases). CDR1 is SGHTA and CDR2 is FQGTGA in the germline V gene. V dropped 5 bases and J dropped 4 bases, with 6 bases sitting between them. The CDR3 loop spans 12 amino acids. The CDR3 DNA is TGTGCCAGCAGCCAGGGGGGAAACACCATATATTTT. Its translation: CASSQGGNTIYF.

This chain links TRBV19 with TRBJ2-7; D unresolved. Trimming pared 2 bases from V and 2 bases from J, leaving 10 bases between. The CDR3 consists of 14 residues. Germline V CDR1 and CDR2: LNHDA, SQIVND (reference sequence). CDR3 in amino acids: CASSIFLGTYEQYF. Written as DNA, the CDR3 is TGTGCCAGTAGTATATTCCTAGGCACCTACGAGCAGTACTTC.

In its sample, this clone was seen a few times. The chain is built from TRBV5-1 and TRBJ1-3, with a weak D call TRBD1 (6 bases). Germline-derived CDR1 and CDR2 are SGHRS and YFSETQ. This CDR3 spans 14 amino acids. Trimming took off 3 bases at V and 4 bases at J, with 11 bases between the two ends. As DNA, the CDR3 is TGCGCCAGCAGCTCCGCCGGGACAGGAAACACCATATATTTT. It codes for CASSSAGTGNTIYF.

This clone came up once. The chain uses TRBV15 and TRBJ1-6; tentatively, D is TRBD1 (5 bases). Trimming left V 0 bases short and J 9 bases short, with 15 bases between. The CDR3 sequence is 16 residues long. Germline loops: CDR1 LNHNV, CDR2 YYDKDF (reference sequence). Here the CDR3 DNA reads TGTGCCACCAGCAGAGATCGGGCCAGGAGGGGTTCACCCCTCCACTTT. It yields the protein CATSRDRARRGSPLHF.

The J gene is TRBJ1-2, the V gene TRBV29-1; D ambiguous. This CDR3 contains 15 residues. Germline V CDR1 and CDR2: SQVTM, ANQGSEA. V was cut by 0 bases and J by 3 bases, with 14 bases left in between. The CDR3 DNA follows: TGCAGCGTTGAAGATAGAGCGGAGCTACACTATGGCTACACCTTC. Its protein is CSVEDRAELHYGYTF.

The table lists this clone with a count of one. This CDR3 reads CASSPSGDGTDTQYF. CDR3 bases: TGTGCCAGCAGCCCTAGCGGGGACGGCACAGATACGCAGTATTTT. The chain recombines TRBV7-8 with TRBJ2-3, with 9 positions matching TRBD2. Germline trimming cut 5 bases from V and 1 base from J; bases unmatched to any gene: 4. The CDR3 runs 15 residues. The germline V gene has CDR1 SGHVS and CDR2 FQNEAQ.

The CDR3 DNA reads TGTGCCAGCAGCTTAGACAGGGCTCTTTCCTACGAGCAGTACTTC. Residues: CASSLDRALSYEQYF. The rearrangement uses TRBV7-9 and TRBJ2-5; maybe TRBD1 (6 bases). The J call may be in error: the DNA end matches TRBJ2-7 better. CDR1 and CDR2 from the germline V gene are SEHNR and FQNEAQ (reference sequence). The CDR3 is 15 residues long.

This clone was observed a single time. This chain uses TRBV7-6 with TRBJ1-5; 8 bases match TRBD1. J lost 2 bases, V lost 4 bases, and 7 bases had no gene match. The CDR3 runs 16 residues. Per germline, CDR1 SGHVS and CDR2 FNYEAQ. The CDR3 coding sequence is TGTGCCAGCAGCTCAGCAGGGGGCGCGGGCAATCAGCCCCAGCATTTT. Its protein is CASSSAGGAGNQPQHF.

Only a few counts were recorded for this clone. V usage is TRBV27 and J usage is TRBJ2-7, with 8 positions matching TRBD2. In germline, CDR1 is MNHEY, CDR2 SMNVEV (reference sequence). The V segment lost 4 bases and the J segment 0 bases; nucleotides outside the gene matches: 8. This CDR3 region has 16 residues. The chain's CDR3 is CASSYLAGGLSYEQYF. CDR3 in DNA: TGTGCCAGCAGTTATCTTGCGGGAGGCCTCTCCTACGAGCAGTACTTC.

The chain is built from TRBV6-1 and TRBJ1-1; 7 bases are shared with TRBD1. V shed 4 bases and J 3 bases; nucleotides not matched to a gene: 5. The CDR3 has 14 amino acids. Germline V CDR1 and CDR2: MNHNS, SASEGT. CDR3 nucleotides: TGTGCCAGCAGTGTGAGGACAGGTCACACTGAAGCTTTCTTT. Amino acids: CASSVRTGHTEAFF.

This clone was recorded once. The chain has TRBV7-2 and TRBJ2-7, with 8 positions matching TRBD1. Unmatched junction bases numbered 3, after V lost 3 bases and J lost 5 bases. Germline V gene data show CDR1 as SGHTA and CDR2 as FQGNSA. This CDR3 spans 13 amino acids. The CDR3 sequence is CASSFGDRHEQYF. In nucleotides, the CDR3 is TGTGCCAGCAGCTTCGGGGACAGGCACGAGCAGTACTTC.

The chain couples TRBV4-2 to TRBJ2-3, with a weak D call TRBD2 (5 bases). CDR3 size: 18 residues. Germline CDR1 is LGHNA and CDR2 is YNFKEQ. V dropped 1 base and J dropped 2 bases, with 19 bases sitting between them. The CDR3 spells CASSQVVLGSVPTDTQYF. The DNA of the CDR3 is TGTGCCAGCAGCCAAGTGGTCCTGGGTAGCGTACCCACAGATACGCAGTATTTT.

CDR3 sequence reads: CASSRVGGNQPQHF. CDR3 coding DNA: TGCGCCAGCAGCCGAGTAGGAGGGAATCAGCCCCAGCATTTT. V gene TRBV4-1 combines with J gene TRBJ1-5; D gene ambiguous. V dropped 4 bases and J dropped 4 bases, with 11 bases sitting between them. The CDR3 is made up of 14 amino acids. Germline assignment: CDR1 MGHRA and CDR2 YSYEKL.

The chain combines TRBV2 with TRBJ1-3; D might be TRBD1 (5 bases). In germline, CDR1 is SNHLY, CDR2 FYNNEI. This CDR3 has 14 amino acids. Trimming left V 5 bases short and J 0 bases short, with 8 bases between. The CDR3 sequence is CASSQDSSGNTIYF. CDR3 bases: TGTGCCAGCAGTCAAGACAGCTCTGGAAACACCATATATTTT.

This clone was seen only once. The chain joins TRBV19 to TRBJ2-7; TRBD1 aligns across 8 bases. Trimming took 6 bases from V and 2 from J; bases not matched to a gene: 6. This CDR3 contains 14 residues. The germline V gene encodes CDR1 LNHDA and CDR2 SQIVND (reference sequence). The CDR3 bases are TGTGCCAGTAGCATCGACAGGGGACCCTACGAGCAGTACTTC. This encodes CASSIDRGPYEQYF.

The chain links TRBV5-1 to TRBJ2-4; D uncertain. Germline loops: CDR1 SGHRS, CDR2 YFSETQ. The CDR3 has 16 residues. V lost 0 bases and J 0 bases, leaving 10 bases between the germline ends. The DNA of the CDR3 is TGCGCCAGCAGCTTGGGGCAGTTTTTAGCCAAAAACATTCAGTACTTC. It translates to CASSLGQFLAKNIQYF.